This T cell receptor beta chain was retrieved from a study of cytomegalovirus exposure and HLA in healthy donors (dated 2017 in TCRdb). Describing the broader study: According to an earlier analysis of several hundred of the donors, 200 million or so T cells yielded roughly 100 million unique TCR beta sequences and roughly 280 Gb of sequence data. An early release that covered about 600 HLA-typed donors contained approximately 300 gigabases of sequencing data and 65 million to 100 million unique TCR sequences. Of the approximately 400 genotyped donors, roughly 85% fell in the genetic ancestry cluster associated with self-reported Caucasian donors. The study aimed to test whether cataloging public T cell receptors could reveal signatures of past pathogen exposure. The study profiled the T cell repertoires of under 700 subjects by immunosequencing and related them to cytomegalovirus serostatus. Along with the roughly 700-subject first cohort, a separate validation cohort of over a hundred different subjects was used. High-throughput TCR immunosequencing, statistical association of individual TCRs with disease status, and machine learning were combined to predict cytomegalovirus infection status. A later analysis re-analyzed previously published TCR beta repertoires from about 600 donors and added high-resolution HLA genotyping to study TCR occurrence patterns. The later analysis used no new phenotypic data to find candidate immune exposures, relying instead on TCR beta sequences and their occurrence across donors. An earlier analysis of a few hundred of the donors applied high-throughput TCR beta sequencing to assess whether each TCR beta V gene segment acted as functional or pseudogenic. Donor age, sex, ethnicity and CMV serostatus were compiled alongside the repertoire data. A later genetic analysis used genome-wide SNP genotypes for about 60% of the roughly 700 donors, treating that subset as a discovery cohort. All discovery cohort repertoires had been generated using a single sequencing platform. Class I and class II HLA loci were covered by the typing at four-digit resolution. Typing coverage varied by locus: about 629-630 donors for A, B, C, DRB1 and DQB1; more than 500 for DQA1; 600 to 610 for DPA1; approximately 490 for DPB1. Four or five DR-DQ haplotypes were treated as single units for association and clustering because of strong linkage in the cohort. Among about 390 genotyped donors of the cohort, an average of around 240,000 unique TCR beta nucleotide sequences were sequenced per donor, roughly 20% of them non-productive. Results and caveats for the whole study, not just this receptor: A further reported finding was that TCR beta sequences accurately predicted the HLA-A and HLA-B alleles for most subjects in the first cohort. In a later analysis, TCR association rates were found to vary across HLA loci, with the most associated TCRs seen for DRB1 alleles and the fewest for HLA-C alleles. In an earlier analysis of approximately 590 of the donors, most TCR beta V segments appeared in productive rearrangements about 90% or about 30% of the time, broadly matching IMGT annotations. The cohort was sequenced for TCR beta chains only, and without alpha or paired-chain data the features that could be detected were limited. Linkage disequilibrium might explain the correlated functional status among segregating V segments, but an unknown experimental factor could not be excluded. CMV serostatus was the only immune exposure information available for the cohort. The sequencing pipeline was judged likely to have produced a cluster of highly shared sequence variants as a technical artifact. While some public TCRs were present in many individuals, most TCR sequences turned up only very rarely across donors. In a later genetic analysis, a missense DCLRE1C variant was associated with V-gene and J-gene trimming of TCR beta chains, and the association was replicated in an independent cohort. According to a later genetic analysis, donors in an Asian-associated ancestry cluster had fewer N-insertions in productive TCRs than the approximately 700-donor mean. Specific HLA alleles were associated with 18,000 or so TCR beta sequences at a false discovery rate of 0.05 in a later analysis. Roughly uniform sequencing depth across donors was assumed in presence/absence analyses, although this assumption may not hold. When HLA alleles, especially DR and DQ, strongly co-occurred, TCR associations were difficult to assign to individual alleles. Because counts were too low, seventeen rarely observed V segments, including chromosome 9 orphons, were left out of the earlier analysis of approximately 500 of the donors. Some IMGT-functional V segments, including TRBV6-2 and TRBV6-3, could not be told apart with the 87-base-pair reads, so those segments were excluded. A total of about 180 TCR beta chains were listed by the study as associated with cytomegalovirus. Most CMV-associated TCR beta chains appeared to be HLA-restricted in a later analysis, and the HLA associations seemed to be driven largely by CMV exposure. In vitro tests confirmed that a few of the cytomegalovirus-associated TCR beta chains recognize cytomegalovirus antigens. Because HLA typing was missing for some donors at each locus, association tests included only the typed subset. According to the authors, the approach could potentially be generalized to other disease states and immunological phenotypes. According to a later analysis, parvovirus B19, influenza, CMV and Epstein-Barr virus appeared linked to several top co-occurrence clusters. In a later analysis, HLA-associated TCR beta chains showed more clonal expansion and lower generation probabilities than non-associated chains that were equally common. The classifier was reported to diagnose cytomegalovirus status with high specificity and sensitivity in both the original cohort and the validation cohort.

The V end gives up 4 bases and the J end 8 bases, leaving 9 bases in the junction not matched to a gene. The CDR3 holds 14 amino acids from the cysteine to the phenylalanine. Just the 42-base CDR3 DNA is kept, in frame starting at base 1. According to the germline V gene, CDR1 reads MGHRA and CDR2 reads YSYEKL. This clone was counted between two and nine times. Its specific antigen is unknown. There are no base qualities to consult, and no much larger clone falls within one base. The cohort was made up of 666 healthy bone marrow donors. At the time of sampling, all cohort members were nominally healthy, though unrecorded immune exposures were likely present. The donor was CMV seropositive and belonged to the group of more than 250 seropositive cohort members. Each donor provided a peripheral blood sample, and peripheral blood mononuclear cells were used for TCR beta sequencing. The Qiagen DNeasy Blood Extraction Kit was used to extract genomic DNA from the blood cell samples.

To prepare the library, the immunoSEQ multiplex PCR assay was applied. For the multiplex PCR, a mixture combining 60 forward primers for TCR Vbeta segments and 13 reverse primers for TCR Jbeta segments was used. The CDR3 region of rearranged TCR beta genes was amplified from genomic DNA with a multiplex PCR assay. On the Illumina HiSeq System, the amplified TCR beta libraries were sequenced as 87-base-pair reads. The authors' analysis ran thus. In a later analysis, some 80 million unique TCR beta chains were counted across the approximately 640 repertoires, and around 11 million of these chains were shared by at least two donors. A nearest-neighbor algorithm error-corrected the raw reads and collapsed the reads into unique sequences, merging closely related sequences to remove PCR and sequencing errors. To assign V, D and J gene segments, CDR3 sequences were aligned to IMGT reference sequences. For a sequence to be retained, at least a six-nucleotide match to both a V gene segment and a J gene segment was required. Rearrangements were classified as productive when the CDR3 lacked stop codons and remained in frame with V and J, and all other rearrangements were classified as non-productive. CDR3 was defined according to IMGT convention as the region running from the second conserved V-encoded cysteine to the conserved J-encoded phenylalanine. In an earlier analysis of roughly 610 of the donors, sequences lacking an unambiguous match to a single V gene segment were excluded. An earlier analysis of almost 600 of the donors classified V segments as functional when productive rearrangements were above 56.7% and as segregating when the standard deviation between donors was above 5%. A statistical classification framework was developed to diagnose cytomegalovirus status using the catalog of TCR beta chain sequences. In a later analysis, TCR nucleotide sequences were compared against IMGT/GENE-DB human TR gene sequences so that V and J genes could be assigned. The TCRdist pipeline was used in a later analysis to assign CDR3 sequences and most-parsimonious VDJ recombination scenarios. A later analysis defined each TCR beta chain by its CDR3 amino acid sequence plus V-gene family, and excluded reads lacking a unique V-gene family. A later analysis removed several hundred highly shared, low-generation-probability nucleotide sequences to deal with suspected cross-contamination and a sequencing artifact. In a later analysis, a clonal expansion index for each public chain was calculated from normalized within-repertoire ranks of inferred template counts. Generation probabilities in a later analysis came from a VDJ recombination model fitted to out-of-frame rearrangements, and those results were checked against IGoR. Hypergeometric tests were used in a later analysis to score TCR-TCR, TCR-HLA and TCR-CMV co-occurrence, with a repertoire-size bias correction applied to the TCR pairs. To estimate false discovery rates, a later analysis permuted the HLA or CMV assignments 20 times. In a later analysis, co-occurring TCRs were grouped with DBSCAN, and TCRdist sequence similarity was added when clustering was performed within HLA-allele-positive subsets. Co-occurrence clustering excluded repertoires with fewer than 30,000 or more than 120,000 public chains, plus five with anomalous nucleotide sharing. TCRdb took over this immuneACCESS table, retaining in-frame rearrangements with V and J assigned. Such tables are incomplete; in checked studies, under half of the missing clones stem from an unresolved V gene, and the remainder is unexplained. Clone size and V and J calls were adopted from that table, with D and trimming inferred from the DNA. The sample table holds under 200,000 clones, of which 65% to 80% were seen once. Just under 3% of the sample belongs to the ten largest clones.

The specimen sequenced was PBMCs. The sequence links TRBV4-1 to TRBJ1-2; 8 central nucleotides agree with TRBD1. The sequence came from a woman aged 45-60 years in good health and CMV-seropositive. The base sequence is TGCGCCAGCAGCCGCCAGGGGACAGGCGAGGGCTACACCTTC. This sequence encodes CASSRQGTGEGYTF.